The 11 T cell receptor beta chains listed next were all sequenced from one sample in a study of cytomegalovirus exposure and HLA in healthy donors. With 60 Vbeta and 13 Jbeta primers, the PCR was carried out. The table came from immunoSEQ multiplex PCR; TCRdb's copy has only in-frame clones and leaves some out. The sample yields 110,000 to 150,000 clones, about 10% seen once. Sequenced material: PBMCs. The source of these receptors is a man aged 50 to 60 in good health and CMV-seronegative.

The genes are TRBV28 and TRBJ1-1, with D unresolved. The CDR3 is made up of 13 amino acids. Trimming pared 6 bases from V and 0 bases from J, leaving 8 bases between. Germline loops: CDR1 MDHEN, CDR2 SYDVKM. CDR3 DNA sequence: TGTGCCAGCAGGGGCAAATTGAACACTGAAGCTTTCTTT. Translating gives CASRGKLNTEAFF.

The table lists this clone with a few counts. The V gene is TRBV19, the J gene TRBJ1-3; 8 positions agree with TRBD1. Germline lookup yields CDR1 LNHDA and CDR2 SQIVND (reference sequence). Trimming cost V 10 bases and J 2 bases; bases outside gene matches: 1. CDR3 length: 12 amino acids. CDR3 nucleotides: TGTGCCACCAGGGGGCCTGGAAACACCATATATTTT. Its translation: CATRGPGNTIYF.

The V call is TRBV7-6, the J call TRBJ2-7, with TRBD1 identical over 8 bases. V gave up 5 bases and J gave up 3 bases; unmatched junction bases: 6. The CDR3 is 14 amino acids. Germline-derived CDR1 and CDR2 are SGHVS and FNYEAQ. The CDR3 region has the DNA TGTGCCAGCAGCCCCGGACAGGGCTACTACGAGCAGTACTTC. Translating gives CASSPGQGYYEQYF. Full variable domain (missing parts from reference TRBV7-6 and TRBJ2-7): GAGVSQSPRYKVTKRGQDVALRCDPISGHVSLYWYRQALGQGPEFLTYFNYEAQQDKSGLPNDRFSAERPEGSISTLTIQRTEQRDSAMYRCASSPGQGYYEQYFGPGTRLTVT.

The chain couples TRBV27 to TRBJ2-1; tentatively, D is TRBD2 (6 bases). CDR3 size: 15 residues. Trimming took 7 bases from V and 1 from J, leaving 14 bases between them. In germline, CDR1 is MNHEY, CDR2 SMNVEV (reference sequence). The CDR3 here is CASTRESPSYNEQFF. The CDR3 DNA reads as TGTGCCAGCACACGGGAGTCCCCTTCCTACAATGAGCAGTTCTTC.

This chain's CDR3 is CASSPGQGREKLFF. The CDR3 DNA reads as TGTGCCAGCAGCCCCGGACAGGGGCGTGAAAAACTGTTTTTT. V gene TRBV9 combines with J gene TRBJ1-4, with 9 nucleotides matching TRBD1. The CDR3 is 14 residues long. Germline V CDR1 and CDR2: SGDLS, YYNGEE. V lost 4 bases to trimming and J lost 7 bases; unmatched junction nucleotides: 5.

This clone appeared a few times. This chain links TRBV6-4 with TRBJ2-3, with D perhaps matching TRBD1 (5 bases). The germline V gene encodes CDR1 MRHNA and CDR2 SNTAGT. This CDR3 region has 13 residues. V was pared by 4 bases and J by 7 bases, with 12 bases between. CDR3 coding DNA: TGTGCCAGCAGTGCGAGATCGGACAATACGCAGTATTTT. The encoded protein is CASSARSDNTQYF.

Details on this clone: Other DNA sequences in the same sample also yield this CDR3. The chain joins TRBV20-1 to TRBJ1-2, with unresolved D. V shed 4 bases and J shed 2 bases, with 5 bases lying between them. The CDR3 loop spans 11 amino acids. The V gene's germline CDR1 is DFQATT and CDR2 SNEGSKA (reference sequence). The DNA for the CDR3 is TGCAGTGCTACAGGAAACTATGGCTACACCTTC. It encodes CSATGNYGYTF.

This chain connects TRBV28 to TRBJ1-1, with TRBD1 identical over 7 bases. The V gene's germline CDR1 is MDHEN and CDR2 SYDVKM. The ends lost 4 bases at V and 7 bases at J; junction bases unmatched: 6. The CDR3 is 13 residues long. Here the CDR3 reads CASSSPRDSEAFF. The CDR3 DNA is TGTGCCAGCAGTTCTCCCCGGGACAGTGAAGCTTTCTTT. The full variable domain, with the rest looked up from reference TRBV28 and TRBJ1-1, is DVKVTQSSRYLVKRTGEKVFLECVQDMDHENMFWYRQDPGLGLRLIYFSYDVKMKEKGDIPEGYSVSREKKERFSLILESASTNQTSMYLCASSSPRDSEAFFGQGTRLTVV.

The chain couples TRBV2 to TRBJ2-2; D gene ambiguous. The V gene lost 6 bases and the J gene lost 6 bases, with 5 bases spanning the gap. The CDR3 extends over 11 amino acids. In germline, CDR1 is SNHLY, CDR2 FYNNEI. The CDR3 DNA reads as TGTGCCAGCAGACGGTCCGGGGAGCTGTTTTTT. Translation: CASRRSGELFF.

The chain has TRBV18 and TRBJ2-5, with 7 bases matching TRBD2. The CDR3 consists of 14 residues. With V trimmed by 4 bases and J by 0 bases, 2 bases remained unmatched. Germline V lookup: CDR1 KGHSH, CDR2 LQKENI. The CDR3 nucleotides read TGTGCCAGCTCACTAGCGGGCAACCAAGAGACCCAGTACTTC. Its translation is CASSLAGNQETQYF.

This clone was observed a handful of times. This rearrangement joins TRBV4-2 to TRBJ2-7, with 7 positions matching TRBD2. Trimming at V came to 0 bases and at J to 0 bases, leaving 5 bases not matched to a gene. CDR3 length: 16 amino acids. CDR1 is LGHNA, CDR2 YNFKEQ, per germline. The CDR3 coding sequence is TGTGCCAGCAGCCAAGAGGGGAGGGGTCTCTCCTACGAGCAGTACTTC. This sequence encodes CASSQEGRGLSYEQYF.